This T cell receptor (beta chain) derives from a study of shared clonotypes between healthy human individuals. Study-wide findings and caveats: It was only blood that was sampled, and tissue repertoires likely differ. The diversity represented, both genetic and in exposure history, was limited by few donors.

Recent vaccinations or acute infections were absent in the healthy HIV-negative adult donors. Germline loops: CDR1 WNHNN, CDR2 SYGVQD (reference sequence). The V and J ends lost 4 bases and 1 base respectively, with 10 bases between them. The CDR3 is 14 amino acids. Libraries were prepared by immunoSEQ multiplex PCR; TCRdb keeps only in-frame clonotypes and omits some of them. The sample consists of around 1.6 million clones, 98% of them appearing once. Of note for this clone: What it recognizes is unknown.

The source of this sequence is a man aged 30 to 39 in good health. The rearrangement uses TRBV10-1 and TRBJ1-1; tentative D call: TRBD1 (5 bases). The source material was naive CD4+ T cells sorted from blood. Subset defined: CD45RA+ positively selected. CDR3 protein: CASSGAGPNTEAFF. The CDR3 DNA follows: TGCGCCAGCAGTGGGGCAGGGCCGAACACTGAAGCTTTCTTT.